These 19 T cell receptor beta chains came from one sample sequenced in a study of cytomegalovirus exposure and HLA in healthy donors (dated by TCRdb to about 2017). Library creation used the immunoSEQ multiplex PCR assay. For the multiplex PCR, a mixture combining 60 forward primers for TCR Vbeta segments and 13 reverse primers for TCR Jbeta segments was used. TCRdb mirrors the immuneACCESS table, restricted to in-frame sequences. Some clones are absent from its copies; in checked studies, under half trace to an unresolved V gene, and the reason for the others is unknown. This sample gives some 170,000 clones in total; 65% to 85% of them show up just once. The ten largest clonotypes hold roughly 3% of the sample. The specimen was PBMCs. Receptors were obtained from a female donor in good health and CMV-seronegative.

V and J are TRBV5-1 and TRBJ1-1; TRBD1 matches 8 bases. The CDR3 totals 18 residues. In germline, CDR1 is SGHRS, CDR2 YFSETQ. After removal of 0 bases from V and 0 bases from J, the junction contained 10 bases not matched to a gene. The CDR3 sequence: CASSLDFRTGYMNTEAFF. The DNA for the CDR3 is TGCGCCAGCAGCTTGGATTTCAGGACAGGGTACATGAACACTGAAGCTTTCTTT. Looking up the rest from reference TRBV5-1 and TRBJ1-1 gives the full variable domain: KAGVTQTPRYLIKTRGQQVTLSCSPISGHRSVSWYQQTPGQGLQFLFEYFSETQRNKGNFPGRFSGRQFSNSRSEMNVSTLELGDSALYLCASSLDFRTGYMNTEAFFGQGTRLTVV.

The rearrangement joins TRBV5-6 to TRBJ2-7; 8 nucleotides line up with TRBD1. The V gene end was trimmed by 3 bases and the J gene end by 3 bases; junction bases not matched to a gene: 11. The CDR3 extends over 16 amino acids. Germline values: CDR1 SGHDT, CDR2 YYEEEE. Here the CDR3 reads CASSSIRQGKDYEQYF. CDR3 DNA: TGTGCCAGCAGCTCGATCCGACAGGGGAAGGACTACGAGCAGTACTTC.

The chain links TRBV9 to TRBJ2-1; the match to TRBD2 covers 7 bases. Trimming took 3 bases from V and 7 from J; bases not matched to a gene: 10. From germline, CDR1 is SGDLS and CDR2 YYNGEE. The CDR3 is made up of 15 amino acids. DNA for the CDR3: TGTGCCAGCAGCGGGCCGGCTAGCGGTTGGAATGAGCAGTTCTTC. Translating it yields CASSGPASGWNEQFF.

The chain links TRBV4-2 to TRBJ2-5, with 7 bases matching TRBD1. Germline lookup yields CDR1 LGHNA and CDR2 YNFKEQ. The CDR3 has 15 residues. V was clipped by 3 bases and J by 5 bases; unmatched bases: 9. CDR3 sequence (DNA): TGTGCCAGCAGCCAGGAACAGGGGATGGTGGAGACCCAGTACTTC. This translates into CASSQEQGMVETQYF.

This clone was counted only a few times. This rearrangement joins TRBV27 to TRBJ1-5; 7 bases are a match to TRBD1. The CDR3 loop spans 16 amino acids. V shed 1 base and J 1 base; nucleotides not matched to a gene: 4. The germline V gene has CDR1 MNHEY and CDR2 SMNVEV (reference sequence). The CDR3 DNA sequence: TGTGCCAGCAGTTTATTCCCGACAGGGAGCAATCAGCCCCAGCATTTT. As protein: CASSLFPTGSNQPQHF.

The rearrangement uses TRBV2 and TRBJ1-2; D unclear. Trimming pared 8 bases from V and 8 bases from J, leaving 15 bases between. Germline V gives CDR1 SNHLY, CDR2 FYNNEI. This CDR3 has 12 amino acids. DNA of the CDR3: TGTGCCAGCGGCTCGGGTAATGGGGGCTACACCTTC. Translating it yields CASGSGNGGYTF.

The CDR3 DNA reads as TGTGCCAGTAGTATAGGGGACTTATCCTATGGCTACACCTTC. Its protein product is CASSIGDLSYGYTF. The chain is built from TRBV19 and TRBJ1-2, with a possible D match to TRBD1 (5 bases). From germline, CDR1 is LNHDA and CDR2 SQIVND (reference sequence). Trimming took 1 base from V and 4 from J, leaving 10 bases between them. There are 14 residues in the CDR3.

The chain joins TRBV25-1 to TRBJ2-1, with 9 bases fitting TRBD2. J gave up 5 bases and V 4 bases, and 6 bases lay outside the gene matches. CDR3 size: 15 residues. Looked up from germline, CDR1 is MGHDK and CDR2 is SYGVNS. The chain's CDR3 is CASSVVAGDNNEQFF. CDR3 nucleotide sequence: TGTGCCAGCAGTGTAGTAGCGGGGGATAACAATGAGCAGTTCTTC.

The chain is built from TRBV13 and TRBJ1-2; D remains ambiguous. Germline V gives CDR1 PRHDT, CDR2 FYEKMQ (reference sequence). This CDR3 is built from 13 residues. Trimming cost V 4 bases and J 4 bases, with 10 bases left between them. The CDR3 nucleotides are TGTGCCAGCAGCTCAGTTGAGGGCTATGGCTACACCTTC. This codes for CASSSVEGYGYTF.

This clone was recorded once. This chain uses TRBV7-3 with TRBJ2-3; 8 bases fit TRBD1. The CDR3 covers 14 residues. The J segment lost 2 bases and the V segment lost 3 bases, leaving 1 base of the junction unmatched. CDR1 and CDR2 from the germline V gene are SGHTA and FQGTGA. CDR3 sequence (DNA): TGTGCCAGCAGCTTGGACAGGGCCACAGATACGCAGTATTTT. This sequence encodes CASSLDRATDTQYF. The full variable domain, completed using reference TRBV7-3 and TRBJ2-3, is GAGVSQTPSNKVTEKGKYVELRCDPISGHTALYWYRQSLGQGPEFLIYFQGTGAADDSGLPNDRFFAVRPEGSVSTLKIQRTERGDSAVYLCASSLDRATDTQYFGPGTRLTVL.

There are a few counts of this clone. The chain recombines TRBV5-1 with TRBJ2-7; 8 bases are a match to TRBD2. Trimming removed 4 bases from V and 3 bases from J; junction bases left unmatched: 12. The CDR3 runs 16 residues. In germline, CDR1 is SGHRS, CDR2 YFSETQ. Written as DNA, the CDR3 is TGCGCCAGCAGCACGGGTGGGGCGGGAGGTTTCTACGAGCAGTACTTC. Protein sequence: CASSTGGAGGFYEQYF.

The chain carries TRBV7-6 and TRBJ2-3; 8 bases match TRBD2. The CDR3 runs to 16 residues. The germline CDR1 and CDR2 sequences are SGHVS and FNYEAQ. Losses at the gene ends were 1 base for V and 6 bases for J; bases not matched to a gene: 9. The CDR3 nucleotides read TGTGCCAGCAGCTTAGTTACTAGCGGCAAAGGGGATACGCAGTATTTT. It encodes CASSLVTSGKGDTQYF.

A single count supports this clone. The rearrangement joins TRBV5-1 to TRBJ1-1; TRBD1 agrees at 7 bases. Looked up from germline, CDR1 is SGHRS and CDR2 is YFSETQ. With V trimmed by 2 bases and J by 7 bases, 5 bases remained unmatched. CDR3 length equals 13 residues. The CDR3 reads CASSFRQGGEAFF. CDR3 DNA: TGCGCCAGCAGCTTCAGACAGGGAGGTGAAGCTTTCTTT.

The rearrangement uses TRBV4-3 and TRBJ1-1; no reliable D call. Trimming took off 1 base at V and 1 base at J, with 10 bases between the two ends. CDR1 is LGHNA, CDR2 YSLEER, per germline. The CDR3 is made up of 15 amino acids. The CDR3 bases are TGCGCCAGCAGCCAAGGTGCAGGCTGGAACACTGAAGCTTTCTTT. As protein: CASSQGAGWNTEAFF.

The chain couples TRBV20-1 to TRBJ2-7, with D tentatively TRBD2 (5 bases). The CDR3 is 11 residues long. CDR1 and CDR2 from the germline V gene are DFQATT and SNEGSKA (reference sequence). Trimming stripped 5 bases from V and 3 bases from J, with 8 bases between. The CDR3 DNA reads TGCAGTGCTCGTAGCGACTACGAGCAGTACTTC. Translated: CSARSDYEQYF.

V and J are TRBV4-1 and TRBJ1-2; D perhaps matches TRBD1 (5 bases). CDR1 and CDR2 (germline): MGHRA, YSYEKL. V lost 3 bases and J lost 3, with 11 bases in between. The CDR3 covers 14 residues. The CDR3 region is CASSQGGMDYGYTF. The CDR3 coding sequence is TGCGCCAGCAGCCAGGGGGGAATGGACTATGGCTACACCTTC.

A remark on this clone: A read error may produce the germline difference seen at one junction end. The gene calls are TRBV7-9 and TRBJ2-7, with D possibly being TRBD1 or TRBD2 (6 bases each). CDR3 length: 12 amino acids. CDR1 and CDR2 (germline): SEHNR, FQNEAQ (reference sequence). CDR3: CSSSLGGGEQYF. The DNA for the CDR3 is TGTTCCAGCAGCTTAGGGGGAGGCGAGCAGTACTTC.

The chain uses TRBV4-3 and TRBJ1-5; the match to TRBD1 covers 9 bases. This CDR3 is 14 amino acids long. Germline V gene lookup returns CDR1 LGHNA and CDR2 YSLEER. Germline trimming cut 1 base from V and 5 bases from J; bases unmatched to any gene: 0. CDR3 region: CASSQGTGDQPQHF. In DNA form, the CDR3 reads TGCGCCAGCAGCCAAGGGACAGGGGATCAGCCCCAGCATTTT.

The V gene is TRBV6-5, the J gene TRBJ2-6; D is undetermined. Germline CDR1 and CDR2: MNHEY and SVGAGI. V was cut by 1 base and J by 0 bases, with 7 bases left in between. The CDR3 has 16 amino acids. DNA of the CDR3: TGTGCCAGCAGTTACTTTAGTAGCTCTGGGGCCAACGTCCTGACTTTC. It encodes CASSYFSSSGANVLTF.